Given below is one T cell receptor (beta chain) in context. These data belong to a study of blood T cell repertoires in COVID-19. The CDR3 spans 16 residues. V was clipped by 5 bases and J by 0 bases; unmatched bases: 6. Germline CDR1 reads MNHEY; CDR2 reads SMNVEV (reference sequence). Sequenced by immunoSEQ multiplex PCR; TCRdb stores in-frame clones only, minus some. Of some 200,000 clones detected, approximately 87% appear once; the ten largest clones hold roughly an eighth. This sequence originates from a woman aged 70-85 years with COVID-19, enrolled during active disease. Material for sequencing was peripheral blood. The chain couples TRBV27 to TRBJ2-1, with 8 bases matching TRBD1. In nucleotides, the CDR3 is TGTGCCAGCAGTGCACACAGGGGGAGCTCCTACAATGAGCAGTTCTTC. This encodes CASSAHRGSSYNEQFF.